Listed below are T cell receptor beta chains from one sample, sequenced in a study of blood T cells in healthy people across ages. MiXCR, run by TCRdb on the 5' RACE reads, gives a single entry per CDR3 protein. The sample holds more than 500,000 distinct CDR3 sequences, 27% seen once. Specimen: blood. All receptors derive from a woman in her sixties or seventies in good health. CDR3s include the opening cysteine and the closing phenylalanine or tryptophan. A D gene is named only where the DNA matches it firmly. Not all rows give a size; the values are once, few, many and, for expanded clones, a class.

d_call	clone_size	v_call	j_call	cdr3_aa
-	few	TRBV7-2	TRBJ2-5	CASSRSLGETQYF
TRBD1	many	TRBV6-6	TRBJ1-4	CASSSPDRGGEKLFF
-	-	TRBV12-3/TRBV12-4	TRBJ2-7	CASSQVHEQYF
-	-	TRBV6-2/TRBV6-3	TRBJ2-5	CASSHPDQKARETQYF
-	-	TRBV20-1	-	CSASSGGISNEQFF
-	few	TRBV4-3	TRBJ2-7	CASSQQSSYEQYF
-	few	TRBV10-3	TRBJ2-5	CAIRSAGARETQYF
TRBD2	few	TRBV6-4	-	CASSEERGVTQYF
-	many	TRBV10-3	-	CAISGTQGEYEQYF
-	few	TRBV2	TRBJ1-1	CASSDWVGSQAAFF
TRBD1	few	TRBV4-3	TRBJ2-3	CASSQILAGQGSDTQYF
-	-	TRBV5-1	TRBJ2-2	CASRGRHNTGELFF
-	-	TRBV24-1	TRBJ2-3	CATSDARGADTQYF
-	-	TRBV20-1	TRBJ2-1	CSARDRGLLLGNEQFF
-	-	TRBV28	TRBJ2-6	CASSLLSGRGANVLTF
TRBD2	-	TRBV6-2/TRBV6-3	TRBJ2-5	CASSYSASGTQETQYF
-	-	TRBV20-1	TRBJ1-1	CSAGLLNTEAFF
-	-	TRBV20-1	TRBJ2-7	CSAREGPAKEYF
-	-	TRBV6-5	TRBJ1-2	CASSYNEDSGGYTF
TRBD2	-	TRBV4-3	-	CASSTQRGVNEQFF
-	-	TRBV6-5	TRBJ1-1	CASRILTGNTEAFF
-	-	TRBV12-3/TRBV12-4	TRBJ1-1	CASSHTGGGAFF
-	-	TRBV6-2/TRBV6-3	TRBJ2-4	CASSDVPEVDIQYF
TRBD1	few	TRBV6-6	TRBJ1-3	CASSYNSGGTIYF
-	-	TRBV10-3	TRBJ1-2	CAISEPDFSGYTF
-	few	TRBV5-1	-	CASSLESLSEQFF
TRBD1	once	TRBV5-1	TRBJ2-7	CASSLPRTGEDEQYF
-	few	TRBV2	TRBJ2-5	CASRPGRAGETQYF
TRBD2	-	TRBV29-1	TRBJ2-5	CSVSGLADTQYF
-	-	TRBV6-5	TRBJ1-2	CASLGRAGYTF
-	many	TRBV24-1	TRBJ2-7	CATSDHRGGSSYEQYF
TRBD1	many	TRBV7-9	TRBJ1-2	CASRPTGAGGYTF
-	-	TRBV12-3/TRBV12-4	TRBJ1-2	CASSLLEGGYTF
TRBD1	many	TRBV6-1	TRBJ2-7	CASSGTGASVYEQYF
-	-	TRBV2	TRBJ2-1	CASSEAVGDHEQFF
TRBD1	-	TRBV5-1	TRBJ1-5	CASSLAGTVDEPQHF
TRBD1	few	TRBV15	TRBJ2-2	CATSRQGAVGELLF
-	-	TRBV5-5	TRBJ1-2	CASLLLPGPYYGYTF
-	-	TRBV14	TRBJ2-1	CASSQDLSSEQFF
-	-	TRBV3-1	TRBJ1-5	CASSQGVLGNQPQHF
TRBD1	-	TRBV12-3/TRBV12-4	TRBJ1-2	CASSLQRQGWEGYTF
-	-	TRBV2	TRBJ1-4	CASREDTSLEKLFF
TRBD1	-	TRBV7-2	TRBJ2-3	CASSLRQGLDTQYF
-	many	TRBV5-1	TRBJ1-2	CASSLAGNGYTF
-	few	TRBV6-6	TRBJ1-3	CASSYSTERGFNTGNTIYF
-	-	TRBV4-3	TRBJ2-5	CASSQEWTKETQYF
TRBD2	-	TRBV5-1	TRBJ2-2	CASTGLVAGELFF
TRBD1	-	TRBV20-1	TRBJ1-5	CSAHPLTGPNQPQHF
-	once	TRBV7-2	TRBJ2-1	CASSLLLAATRSYNEQFF
-	few	TRBV4-2	TRBJ2-4	CASSLTDEGKNIQYF
-	many	TRBV6-1	TRBJ1-2	CASSEASLTVTYGYTF
TRBD2	-	TRBV12-3/TRBV12-4	-	CASSTLAGGPYEQFF
-	many	TRBV7-2	TRBJ1-4	CASSLTEKLFF
-	-	TRBV7-2	TRBJ2-3	CASSLFAGTSTDTQYF
-	-	TRBV20-1	TRBJ1-2	CSARAGSGGYTF
TRBD2	-	TRBV20-1	TRBJ2-1	CSARDGQRGALQFF
TRBD2	-	TRBV3-1	TRBJ2-5	CASSQDSLAAQYF